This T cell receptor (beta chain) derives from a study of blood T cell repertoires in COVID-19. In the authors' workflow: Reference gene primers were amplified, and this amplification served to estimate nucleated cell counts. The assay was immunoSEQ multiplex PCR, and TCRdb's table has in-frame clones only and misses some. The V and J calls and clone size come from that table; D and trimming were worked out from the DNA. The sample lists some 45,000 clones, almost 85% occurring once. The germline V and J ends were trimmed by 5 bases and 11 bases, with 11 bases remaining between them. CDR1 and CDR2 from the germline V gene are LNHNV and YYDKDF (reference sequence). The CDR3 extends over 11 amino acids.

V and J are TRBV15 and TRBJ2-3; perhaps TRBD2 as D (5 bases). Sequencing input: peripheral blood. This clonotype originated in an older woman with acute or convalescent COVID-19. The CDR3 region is CATSPGIGQYF. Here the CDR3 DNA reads TGTGCCACCAGCCCGGGGATTGGGCAGTATTTT.